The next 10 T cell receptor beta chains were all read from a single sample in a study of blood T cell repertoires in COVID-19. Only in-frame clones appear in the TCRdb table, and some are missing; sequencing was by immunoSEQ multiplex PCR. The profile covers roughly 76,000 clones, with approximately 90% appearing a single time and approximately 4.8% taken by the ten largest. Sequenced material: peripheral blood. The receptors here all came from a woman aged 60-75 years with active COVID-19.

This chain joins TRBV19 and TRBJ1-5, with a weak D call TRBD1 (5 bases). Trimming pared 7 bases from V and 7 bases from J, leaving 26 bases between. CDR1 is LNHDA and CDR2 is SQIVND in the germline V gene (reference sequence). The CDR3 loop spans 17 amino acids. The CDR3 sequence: CASKGGLAGGRGQPQHF. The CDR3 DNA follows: TGTGCCAGTAAGGGAGGCTTAGCGGGGGGTAGAGGGCAGCCCCAGCATTTT.

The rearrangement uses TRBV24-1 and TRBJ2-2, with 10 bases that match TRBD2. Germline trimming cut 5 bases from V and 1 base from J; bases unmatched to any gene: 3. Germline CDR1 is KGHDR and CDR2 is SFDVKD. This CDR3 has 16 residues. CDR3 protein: CATSGGLALNTGELFF. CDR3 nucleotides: TGTGCCACCAGTGGGGGACTAGCGCTGAACACCGGGGAGCTGTTTTTT.

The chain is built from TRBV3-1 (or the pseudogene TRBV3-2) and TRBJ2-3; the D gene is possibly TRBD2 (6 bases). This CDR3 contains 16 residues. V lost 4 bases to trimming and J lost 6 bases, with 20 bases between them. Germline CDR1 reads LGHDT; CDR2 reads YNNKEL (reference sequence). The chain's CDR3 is CASSPMVRGFMDTQYF. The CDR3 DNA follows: TGTGCCAGCAGCCCTATGGTCCGGGGGTTCATGGATACGCAGTATTTT.

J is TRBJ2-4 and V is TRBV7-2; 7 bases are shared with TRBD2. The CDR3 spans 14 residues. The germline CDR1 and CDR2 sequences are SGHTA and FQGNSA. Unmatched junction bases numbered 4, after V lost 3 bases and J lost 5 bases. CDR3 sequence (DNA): TGTGCCAGCAGCTTTTGGGGGGGGGAAAACATTCAGTACTTC. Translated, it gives CASSFWGGENIQYF.

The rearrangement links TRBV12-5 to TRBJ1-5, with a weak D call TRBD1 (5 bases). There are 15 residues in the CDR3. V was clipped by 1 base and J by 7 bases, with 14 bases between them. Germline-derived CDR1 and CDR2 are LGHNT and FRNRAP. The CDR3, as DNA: TGTGCTAGTGGTTTGGCCTCAGGGCCCAAGCAGCCCCAGCATTTT. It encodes CASGLASGPKQPQHF.

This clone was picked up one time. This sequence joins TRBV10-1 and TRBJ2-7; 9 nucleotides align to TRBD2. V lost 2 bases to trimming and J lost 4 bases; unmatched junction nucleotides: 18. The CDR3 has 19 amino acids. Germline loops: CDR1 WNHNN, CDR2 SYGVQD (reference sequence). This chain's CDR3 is CASSEPPGEREARRYEQYF. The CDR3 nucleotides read TGCGCCAGCAGTGAGCCGCCGGGGGAGCGGGAGGCCCGACGGTACGAGCAGTACTTC.

CDR3 nucleotide sequence: TGTGCCTGGGGGGACAACAATTCACCCCTCCACTTT. This sequence encodes CAWGDNNSPLHF. The gene calls are TRBV30 and TRBJ1-6; tentative D call: TRBD1 (6 bases). With 5 bases removed from V and 7 bases from J, the gap between germline ends came to 9 bases. Germline CDR1 GTSNPN, CDR2 SVGIG (reference sequence). This CDR3 contains 12 residues.

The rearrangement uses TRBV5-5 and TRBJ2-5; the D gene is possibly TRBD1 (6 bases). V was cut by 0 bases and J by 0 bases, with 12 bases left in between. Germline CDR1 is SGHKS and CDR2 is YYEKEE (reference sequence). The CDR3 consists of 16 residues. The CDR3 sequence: CASSLGYGTNQETQYF. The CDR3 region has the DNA TGTGCCAGCAGCTTGGGTTACGGGACAAACCAAGAGACCCAGTACTTC. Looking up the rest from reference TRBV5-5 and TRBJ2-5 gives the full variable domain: DAGVTQSPTHLIKTRGQQVTLRCSPISGHKSVSWYQQVLGQGPQFIFQYYEKEERGRGNFPDRFSARQFPNYSSELNVNALLLGDSALYLCASSLGYGTNQETQYFGPGTRLLVL.

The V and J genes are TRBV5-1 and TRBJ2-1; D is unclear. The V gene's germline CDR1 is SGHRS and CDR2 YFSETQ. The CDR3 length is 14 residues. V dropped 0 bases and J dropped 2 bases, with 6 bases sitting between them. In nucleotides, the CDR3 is TGCGCCAGCAGCTTGGTCCAGGCCTACAATGAGCAGTTCTTC. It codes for CASSLVQAYNEQFF.

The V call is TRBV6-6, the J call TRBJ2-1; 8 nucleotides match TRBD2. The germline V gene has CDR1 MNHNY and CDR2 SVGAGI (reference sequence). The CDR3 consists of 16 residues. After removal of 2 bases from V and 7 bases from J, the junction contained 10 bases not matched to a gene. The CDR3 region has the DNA TGTGCCAGCAGTTACCCCGGCAGCGGGAGTAGAAATGAGCAGTTCTTC. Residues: CASSYPGSGSRNEQFF.